This is a list of T cell receptor beta chains from one sample in a study of shared clonotypes between healthy human individuals. The data were produced by immunoSEQ multiplex PCR, yet TCRdb's version contains in-frame clones alone and is incomplete. The table includes about 700,000 clones, 92% detected once. Material for sequencing was naive CD8+ T cells sorted from blood. The origin of the receptors is a man aged 25 to 40 in good health. The CDR3 runs from the conserved cysteine through the conserved F or W.

CDR3aa: CASSLALRYEQYF; v_gene: TRBV7-9; j_gene: TRBJ2-7
CDR3aa: CASSGGTAGTIYF; v_gene: TRBV5-8; j_gene: TRBJ1-3
CDR3aa: CATRRTSGGYNEQFF; v_gene: TRBV15; j_gene: TRBJ2-1
CDR3aa: CASSPGLAPSDAQYF; v_gene: TRBV4-1; j_gene: TRBJ2-7
CDR3aa: CASSLADARLDEQFF; v_gene: TRBV7-6; j_gene: TRBJ2-1
CDR3aa: CASSLMERVYGYTF; v_gene: TRBV7-5; j_gene: TRBJ1-2
CDR3aa: CASSIGTSGRANEQFF; v_gene: TRBV7-9; j_gene: TRBJ2-1
CDR3aa: CASSLFVAGGTDTQYF; v_gene: TRBV7-9; j_gene: TRBJ2-3
CDR3aa: CSVFWTGVYEQYF; v_gene: TRBV29-1; j_gene: TRBJ2-7
CDR3aa: CAISDGAGVTGYNEQFF; v_gene: TRBV10-3; j_gene: TRBJ2-1
CDR3aa: CASSQDAGLAGGYEQYF; v_gene: TRBV4-3; j_gene: TRBJ2-7
CDR3aa: CASSFLNTGGVYEQYF; v_gene: TRBV27; j_gene: TRBJ2-7
CDR3aa: CASSQDLSLNTEAFF; v_gene: TRBV4-2; j_gene: TRBJ1-1
CDR3aa: CASSPGTRGSNEQFF; v_gene: TRBV11-2; j_gene: TRBJ2-1
CDR3aa: CASSQTGWGEKLFF; v_gene: TRBV4-3; j_gene: TRBJ1-4
CDR3aa: CASSLVATSGRPQETQYF; v_gene: TRBV7-6; j_gene: TRBJ2-5
CDR3aa: CASGFTGFSGNEQFF; v_gene: TRBV5-1; j_gene: TRBJ2-1
CDR3aa: CASSLGAEAFF; v_gene: TRBV28; j_gene: TRBJ1-1
CDR3aa: CASSPGLEIEQFF; v_gene: TRBV13; j_gene: TRBJ2-1
CDR3aa: CASSLRDPSYNEQFF; v_gene: TRBV6-5; j_gene: TRBJ2-1
CDR3aa: CALPRTSRSHYNEQFF; v_gene: TRBV19; j_gene: TRBJ2-1
CDR3aa: CASSSGAGYYGYTF; v_gene: TRBV5-1; j_gene: TRBJ1-2
CDR3aa: CASSYVPRVGGPIIEQFF; v_gene: TRBV28; j_gene: TRBJ2-1
CDR3aa: CASSSDQETQYF; v_gene: TRBV28; j_gene: TRBJ2-5
CDR3aa: CASSQGGYEQYF; v_gene: TRBV27; j_gene: TRBJ2-7
CDR3aa: CASSLEGTSGRGYNEQFF; v_gene: TRBV7-6; j_gene: TRBJ2-1
CDR3aa: CASSRGGQPQHF; v_gene: TRBV6-4; j_gene: TRBJ1-5
CDR3aa: CASKGASGELFF; v_gene: TRBV5-1; j_gene: TRBJ2-2
CDR3aa: CASSWVGQGTNNEQFF; v_gene: TRBV27; j_gene: TRBJ2-1
CDR3aa: CATGTTTTSTDTQYF; v_gene: TRBV2; j_gene: TRBJ2-3
CDR3aa: CASSGTGSANEQFF; v_gene: TRBV9; j_gene: TRBJ2-1
CDR3aa: CASIPPEDRGQWEQFF; v_gene: TRBV2; j_gene: TRBJ2-1
CDR3aa: CASSLGRDQGDTQYF; v_gene: TRBV7-9; j_gene: TRBJ2-3
CDR3aa: CASSIPGGRNTIYF; v_gene: TRBV27; j_gene: TRBJ1-3
CDR3aa: CASSQGLAGAHEQYF; v_gene: TRBV14; j_gene: TRBJ2-7
CDR3aa: CASSFPRDRGAGTQYF; v_gene: TRBV28; j_gene: TRBJ2-5
CDR3aa: CASSQTSGRAVEQYF; v_gene: TRBV4-1; j_gene: TRBJ2-7
CDR3aa: CASSKGGVRETQYF; v_gene: TRBV21-1; j_gene: TRBJ2-5
CDR3aa: CASSIPQGPRVYGYTF; v_gene: TRBV28; j_gene: TRBJ1-2
CDR3aa: CASSPISPTSGSYNEQFF; v_gene: TRBV27; j_gene: TRBJ2-1
CDR3aa: CASSLVGNTGELFF; v_gene: TRBV7-7; j_gene: TRBJ2-2
CDR3aa: CASSYERTGAYEQYF; v_gene: TRBV6-5; j_gene: TRBJ2-7
CDR3aa: CASSLDRPISYEQYF; v_gene: TRBV28; j_gene: TRBJ2-7
CDR3aa: CASSPSGQGKYEQYF; v_gene: TRBV13; j_gene: TRBJ2-7
CDR3aa: CASSLEFSGGPYNEQFF; v_gene: TRBV5-1; j_gene: TRBJ2-1
CDR3aa: CASSGSPNGEGPNYGYTF; v_gene: TRBV9; j_gene: TRBJ1-2
CDR3aa: CSARTAQGYTF; v_gene: TRBV29-1; j_gene: TRBJ1-2
CDR3aa: CASSLGLNTGELFF; v_gene: TRBV7-3; j_gene: TRBJ2-2
CDR3aa: CASTWEGFHEQYF; v_gene: TRBV28; j_gene: TRBJ2-7
CDR3aa: CASSLEGLALINSYNEQFF; v_gene: TRBV5-5; j_gene: TRBJ2-1
CDR3aa: CSAPGPSGTFYNEQFF; v_gene: TRBV29-1; j_gene: TRBJ2-1